The entry below gives a single T cell receptor (beta chain) sequence along with its context. As yet, its antigen is unknown. TCRdb passed the reads through MiXCR, listing each CDR3 protein once. Among around 450,000 distinct CDR3 sequences listed, roughly 30% were seen once. This entry belongs to a study of T cell repertoires in cytomegalovirus infection. Study details: The public TCR beta signatures pointed to both CMV infection and matching HLA type. General observations from the study: Predominance within the ex vivo response was attributable to HLA-C-restricted CMV-specific TCR beta clonotypes.

Material: PBMCs. This TCR came from a human donor in good health (CMV status not recorded). Some clones in this sample may be carry-over from other donors' samples.

CDR3 sequence: CASSSPPGQSYEQYF. CDR3 bases: TGTGCCAGCAGTTCACCGCCGGGACAGAGCTACGAGCAGTACTTC. The V gene is TRBV28, the J gene TRBJ2-7; 7 bases align to TRBD1. The CDR3 runs to 15 residues. The junction had 9 bases not matched to a gene; V was cut back by 4 bases and J by 3 bases. Germline V gene lookup returns CDR1 MDHEN and CDR2 SYDVKM.